The 4 T cell receptor beta chains below were found in one sample sequenced in a study of blood T cell repertoires in COVID-19. Data came from immunoSEQ multiplex PCR; TCRdb stores just in-frame clones and leaves some out. The data contain about 110,000 clones, over 65% of them seen just once; the ten biggest clones take up 3% to 4%. Sequencing was carried out using peripheral blood. The receptors were sampled from a woman aged 80 or over with acute or convalescent COVID-19.

The rearrangement joins TRBV9 to TRBJ2-1; 9 bases are a match to TRBD2. This CDR3 has 15 residues. After removal of 3 bases from V and 3 bases from J, the junction contained 4 bases not matched to a gene. Germline lookup yields CDR1 SGDLS and CDR2 YYNGEE. CDR3 sequence reads: CASSGGGASYNEQFF. Written as DNA, the CDR3 is TGTGCCAGCAGCGGCGGGGGGGCCAGCTACAATGAGCAGTTCTTC.

J is TRBJ1-4 and V is TRBV30; 8 bases fit TRBD1. The CDR3 runs to 15 residues. Germline lookup yields CDR1 GTSNPN and CDR2 SVGIG (reference sequence). V shed 2 bases and J 7 bases; nucleotides not matched to a gene: 9. CDR3 bases: TGTGCCTGGAGTTGGGAGACAGGGGCGGCTGAAAAACTGTTTTTT. Protein product: CAWSWETGAAEKLFF. Filled out from reference TRBV30 and TRBJ1-4, the complete variable domain reads SQTIHQWPATLVQPVGSPLSLECTVEGTSNPNLYWYRQAAGRGLQLLFYSVGIGQISSEVPQNLSASRPQDRQFILSSKKLLLSDSGFYLCAWSWETGAAEKLFFGSGTQLSVL.

This chain uses TRBV5-4 with TRBJ1-4; D is unresolved. Germline lookup yields CDR1 SGHNT and CDR2 YYREEE (reference sequence). CDR3 length equals 13 residues. The germline V and J ends were trimmed by 4 bases and 5 bases, with 9 bases remaining between them. CDR3 sequence: CASSLRRNEKLFF. CDR3 nucleotide sequence: TGTGCCAGCAGCCTTCGTAGAAATGAAAAACTGTTTTTT.

The rearrangement joins TRBV15 to TRBJ2-1, with 7 bases lining up with TRBD1. Unmatched junction bases numbered 2, after V lost 1 base and J lost 5 bases. This CDR3 has 14 amino acids. Per the germline V gene, CDR1 is LNHNV and CDR2 is YYDKDF (reference sequence). CDR3 sequence (DNA): TGTGCCACCAGCAGAGGACAGGGCAACAATGAGCAGTTCTTC. It yields the protein CATSRGQGNNEQFF.